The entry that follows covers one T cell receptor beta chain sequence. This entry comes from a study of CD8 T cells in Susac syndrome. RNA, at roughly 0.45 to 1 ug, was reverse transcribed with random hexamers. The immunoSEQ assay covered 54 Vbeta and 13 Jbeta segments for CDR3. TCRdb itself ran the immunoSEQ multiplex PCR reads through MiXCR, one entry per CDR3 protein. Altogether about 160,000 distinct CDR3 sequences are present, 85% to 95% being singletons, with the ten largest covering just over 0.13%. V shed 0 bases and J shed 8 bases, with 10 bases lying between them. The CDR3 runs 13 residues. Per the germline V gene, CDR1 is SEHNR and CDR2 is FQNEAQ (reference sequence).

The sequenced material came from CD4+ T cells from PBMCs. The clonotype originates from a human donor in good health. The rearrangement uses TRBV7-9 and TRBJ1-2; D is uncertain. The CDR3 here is CASSLALQHGYTF. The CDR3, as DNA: TGTGCCAGCAGCTTAGCGTTGCAGCACGGCTACACCTTC.